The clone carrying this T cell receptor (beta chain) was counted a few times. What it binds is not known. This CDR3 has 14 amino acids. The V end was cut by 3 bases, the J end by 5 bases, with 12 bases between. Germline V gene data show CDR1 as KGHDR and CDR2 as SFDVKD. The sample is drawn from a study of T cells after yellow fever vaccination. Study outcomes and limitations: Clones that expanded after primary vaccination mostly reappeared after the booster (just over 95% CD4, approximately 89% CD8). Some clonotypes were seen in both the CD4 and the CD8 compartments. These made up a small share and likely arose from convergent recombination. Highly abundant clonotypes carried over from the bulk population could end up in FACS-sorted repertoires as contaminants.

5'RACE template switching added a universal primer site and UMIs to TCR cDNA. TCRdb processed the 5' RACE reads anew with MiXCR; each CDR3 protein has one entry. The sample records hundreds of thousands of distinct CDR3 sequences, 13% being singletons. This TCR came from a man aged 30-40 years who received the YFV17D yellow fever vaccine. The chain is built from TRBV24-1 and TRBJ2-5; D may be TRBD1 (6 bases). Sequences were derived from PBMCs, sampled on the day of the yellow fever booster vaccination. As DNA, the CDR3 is TGTGCCACCAGTGATACCAGGGGCACGGAGACCCAGTACTTC. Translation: CATSDTRGTETQYF.